The source of this TCR beta chain is a study of control samples from healthy donors and cancer patients. CDR1 and CDR2 from the germline V gene are SGHAT and FQNNGV. This CDR3 has 14 amino acids. V lost 5 bases and J lost 1, with 11 bases in between. Sequencing was performed with immunoSEQ multiplex PCR; in TCRdb, only in-frame clones are kept and a portion is missing. The table has roughly 130,000 clones, 70% to 90% seen once. The rearrangement joins TRBV11-2 to TRBJ1-1; D is uncertain. The sequence derives from a man in his fifties or sixties in good health. Sample: blood. The CDR3 DNA reads TGTGCCAGCAGCCCAGAGCGTGGGAACACTGAAGCTTTCTTT. This codes for CASSPERGNTEAFF.